This TCR beta chain comes out of a study of blood T cells in healthy people across ages. Details on this clonotype: Its antigen is unknown.

Through a sample-barcoded 5' primer and a J-beta primer mix, a second PCR was run for roughly 7 to 11 cycles. A single record per CDR3 protein comes from TCRdb applying MiXCR to the 5' RACE reads. The data contain about 1.5 million distinct CDR3 sequences, about 45% of them singletons. Donor samples were obtained from healthy Caucasian individuals from Russia, aged about 6 to 95. Study-level results: In long-lived donors, naive CD4+ cell counts and diversity exceeded those of aged donors. The recorded TCR beta diversity per million T cells decreased in a roughly linear manner with age.

The trim removed 0 bases at V and 5 bases at J, leaving 4 bases unmatched. The CDR3 runs to 14 residues. Germline V gives CDR1 DFQATT, CDR2 SNEGSKA (reference sequence). This clonotype was sampled from a woman between 18 and 30 years old in good health. The chain links TRBV20-1 to TRBJ2-1; 7 positions agree with TRBD1. The sample taken for sequencing was blood. The CDR3 reads CSARDHRGHNEQFF. CDR3 DNA: TGCAGTGCTAGAGACCACAGGGGACACAATGAGCAGTTCTTC.